Given below is one T cell receptor beta chain in context. CDR1 and CDR2 (germline): MNHEY, SVGAGI. V was clipped by 8 bases and J by 6 bases; unmatched bases: 8. The CDR3 totals 13 residues. The record originates from a study of CD8 T cells in Susac syndrome. The RNA input was roughly 0.45 to 1 ug, and it was reverse transcribed with random hexamers. In TCRdb, the immunoSEQ multiplex PCR reads were re-called with MiXCR into one record per CDR3 protein. The profile shows about 53,000 distinct CDR3 sequences, approximately 95% of them singletons. The chain links TRBV6-5 to TRBJ2-7; 9 nucleotides align to TRBD1. Sequencing was done on a sample of CD8+ T cells from PBMCs. This TCR came from a human donor with Susac syndrome. CDR3 DNA: TGTGCCAGCGGGGACAGGGTGCAGGGCGAGCAGTACTTC. Protein sequence: CASGDRVQGEQYF.